This entry describes one TCR beta chain. Its cognate antigen is unknown. Using unique molecular identifiers, the investigators prepared the TCRbeta library. TCRdb re-called the PCR reads with MiXCR, one entry per CDR3 protein. The profile shows about 870,000 distinct CDR3 sequences, roughly 15% of them singletons. This sample was taken from a study of T-cell reconstitution after alpha-beta-depleted transplantation in children. Study-wide points: Reportedly, alpha-beta T cells present about two months post-transplant originated from several hundred expanded clones of graft origin.

Germline CDR1 is ENHRY and CDR2 is SYGVKD. CDR3 size: 17 residues. V was clipped by 4 bases and J by 4 bases; unmatched bases: 12. This material consisted of PBMCs, mostly from graft donor cells, taken 360 days after TCRalphabeta/CD19-depleted stem cell transplant. The chain combines TRBV10-3 with TRBJ2-3; 9 bases line up with TRBD2. The clonotype originates from a male patient aged 5 to 17 who had a stem cell transplant for acute lymphoblastic leukemia, so the T cells may come from the graft donor. In DNA form, the CDR3 reads TGTGCCATCAGTGGATTGAGGCGGGAGGGTCGGGCAGATACGCAGTATTTT. This encodes CAISGLRREGRADTQYF.